The sequence of this TCR beta chain was determined in a study of T cell repertoires in cytomegalovirus infection. Turning to the study itself: Public signatures in TCR beta pointed to CMV infection and matching HLA type.

A single record per CDR3 protein comes from TCRdb applying MiXCR to the reads. The sample shows fewer than 850,000 distinct CDR3 sequences, 25% to 35% of them seen only once. Findings and caveats of the study: Ex vivo responses were dominated by HLA-C-restricted CMV-specific TCR beta clonotypes.

Turning to this clonotype: Its specificity is unknown.

The CDR3 consists of 18 residues. Germline V gene sequence: CDR1 LGHNA, CDR2 YNFKEQ. Losses at the gene ends were 1 base for V and 4 bases for J; bases not matched to a gene: 12. Sequenced here: cultured CD8+ T cells from PBMCs, sampled from culture after CMV antigen stimulation. V gene TRBV4-2 combines with J gene TRBJ2-5, with 10 bases that match TRBD2. This clonotype was obtained from a human donor in good health (CMV status not recorded). Some clones in this sample may be carry-over from other donors' samples. The chain's CDR3 is CASSQVFSGGAGLETQYF. Written as DNA, the CDR3 is TGTGCCAGCAGCCAAGTCTTCAGCGGGGGGGCCGGGTTAGAGACCCAGTACTTC.